Listed below are T cell receptor beta chains from one sample, sequenced in a study of a mutant IDH1 vaccine in newly diagnosed glioma. For these receptors, no antigen is known. Some clones are missing from TCRdb's copy, which holds only in-frame ones; the method was immunoSEQ multiplex PCR. The table includes around 30,000 clones, more than 75% detected once. The specimen was PBMCs, collected from a glioma patient whose treatment included an IDH1 peptide vaccine. Receptor source: a woman in her thirties with glioma. The CDR3 runs from the conserved cysteine through the conserved F or W. Each record gives: clone size, D gene, J gene, V gene, CDR3 DNA, CDR3 protein. A D gene is named only where the DNA matches it firmly. Size values are once, few and many counts, or a class for expanded clones, and some rows have none.

NA,NA,TRBJ2-6,TRBV9,TGTGCCAGCAGCGTAACTTACTCTGGGGCCAACGTCCTGACTTTC,CASSVTYSGANVLTF
NA,NA,TRBJ2-5,TRBV5-6,TGTGCCAGCAGCTTCCAGGCAGGCTATCAAGAGACCCAGTACTTC,CASSFQAGYQETQYF
NA,NA,TRBJ1-1,TRBV12-5,TGTGCTAGTGGTTTGGTAGTCGGCACTGAAGCTTTCTTT,CASGLVVGTEAFF
NA,NA,TRBJ1-5,TRBV6-1,TGTGCCAGCAGTGAAGGCCCCAGGGTGAGAAGCAATCAGCCCCAGCATTTT,CASSEGPRVRSNQPQHF
NA,NA,TRBJ2-1,TRBV7-9,TGTGTTACAGTAGGGTCAGTTTACAATGAGCAGTTCTTC,CVTVGSVYNEQFF
NA,NA,TRBJ1-2,TRBV1,TGCACCAGCAGCCATGGTTATGGCTACACCTTC,CTSSHGYGYTF
few,NA,TRBJ1-3,TRBV2,TGTGCCAGCAGTGAAGCCGTGAGATCCCTATTAAACACCATATATTTT,CASSEAVRSLLNTIYF
NA,TRBD2,TRBJ2-1,TRBV2,TGTGCCAGCAGCGGGACTAGCGGCTACAATGAGCAGTTCTTC,CASSGTSGYNEQFF
NA,NA,TRBJ1-2,TRBV30,TGTGCCTGGAGCACGTCTTTCTATGGCTACACCTTC,CAWSTSFYGYTF
NA,TRBD2,TRBJ2-7,TRBV7-7,TGTGCTAGCAGCTTCTGTGCGGGGGGCCCCTACGAGCAGTACTTC,CASSFCAGGPYEQYF
NA,TRBD1,TRBJ1-4,TRBV5-6,TGTGCCAGCAGCGGGCGGACAGGGAAGGGGAAACTGTTTTTT,CASSGRTGKGKLFF
once,NA,TRBJ1-1,TRBV19,TGTGCCAGTAGTATTTTCAGGGAAAAGAATGAAGCTTTCTTT,CASSIFREKNEAFF
NA,NA,TRBJ1-4,TRBV15,TGTGCCACCAGCAGAGATCTAGGGGGAGAAAAACTGTTTTTT,CATSRDLGGEKLFF
NA,NA,TRBJ1-1,TRBV5-6,TGTGCCAGCAGCCCCCGGCTTCGAAGACAGACTCAGAACACTGAAGCTTTCTTT,CASSPRLRRQTQNTEAFF
NA,TRBD1,TRBJ1-6,TRBV5-4,TGTGCCAGCAGCTCCGACAGGGTTAATTCACCCCTCCACTTT,CASSSDRVNSPLHF
NA,NA,TRBJ2-1,TRBV7-7,TGTGCTAGCAGCTTAGCGAGGGGTGTTGAGCAGTTCTTC,CASSLARGVEQFF
NA,TRBD2,TRBJ2-7,TRBV6-1,TGTGCCAGCAGTGAGGGACTAGCGGGGGGTTACGCCTACGAGCAGTACTTC,CASSEGLAGGYAYEQYF
NA,NA,TRBJ1-4,TRBV19,TGTGCCAGTAGTATGTCAAGAATCTTGAATGAAAAACTGTTTTTT,CASSMSRILNEKLFF
NA,NA,TRBJ1-5,TRBV4-1,TGCGCCAGCAGCCAGGGGCAGGTTAGCAATCAGCCCCAGCATTTT,CASSQGQVSNQPQHF
NA,NA,TRBJ2-3,TRBV11-2,TGTGCCAGCAGCCCCCGCCTGGGGTCGCAGTATTTT,CASSPRLGSQYF
NA,NA,TRBJ2-5,TRBV13,TGTGCCAGCAGCTTACTAGGGCAAGAGACCCAGTACTTC,CASSLLGQETQYF
NA,NA,TRBJ2-7,TRBV19,TGTGCCAGTAGTATCACACCGAATGACTACGAGCAGTACTTC,CASSITPNDYEQYF
NA,NA,TRBJ1-2,TRBV5-4,TGTGCCAGCAGCTTGGCGACCAGGAAAGCTAACTATGGCTACACCTTC,CASSLATRKANYGYTF
NA,TRBD2,TRBJ2-1,TRBV4-1,TGCGCCAGCAGCCAAGAAGTAGCGGGGAACCGCAATGAGCAGTTCTTC,CASSQEVAGNRNEQFF
few,NA,TRBJ1-3,TRBV2,TGTGCCAGCAGTGAAAACAGGTCTGGAAACACCATATATTTT,CASSENRSGNTIYF
NA,NA,TRBJ2-7,TRBV10-2,TGCGCCAGCAGAGACCGGGGTTTAGGAACCTACGAGCAGTACTTC,CASRDRGLGTYEQYF
NA,TRBD1,TRBJ2-5,TRBV19,TGTGCCAGTAGTATGGGGGACAGGACCCAAGAGACCCAGTACTTC,CASSMGDRTQETQYF
NA,NA,TRBJ1-1,TRBV19,TGTGCCAGCTCGACAGGATACGCGGGTGAAGCTTTCTTT,CASSTGYAGEAFF
NA,TRBD2,TRBJ2-7,TRBV10-3,TGTGCCATCAGTGACCCGACTAGCGGGGGGGGCGAGCAGTACTTC,CAISDPTSGGGEQYF
NA,NA,TRBJ2-2,TRBV5-1,TGCGCCAGCAGCCCGGCAGCGGGGAACACCGGGGAGCTGTTTTTT,CASSPAAGNTGELFF
medium-sized,TRBD2,TRBJ2-7,TRBV7-6,TGTGCCAGCAGCTTAGGTGGGGGGGGCGAGCAGTACTTC,CASSLGGGGEQYF
once,TRBD2,TRBJ2-3,TRBV7-6,TGTGCCGGACGTCCTGCGGCGGGGGGGGCAGATACGCAGTATTTT,CAGRPAAGGADTQYF
NA,TRBD1,TRBJ2-1,TRBV6-6,TGTGCCAGCACTCAACAGGGGTCCTACAATGAGCAGTTCTTC,CASTQQGSYNEQFF
NA,TRBD1,TRBJ1-2,TRBV18,TGTGCCAGCTCGTCACAGGGGCACTATGGCTACACCTTC,CASSSQGHYGYTF
NA,TRBD1,TRBJ1-1,TRBV4-1,TGCGCCAGCAGCCAAGATCTTGGCAGGGGGGACGCTTTCTTT,CASSQDLGRGDAFF
NA,TRBD2,TRBJ2-3,TRBV7-9,TGTGCCAGCAGCTTAGCGCCCCTAGCGGGTAGCACAGATACGCAGTATTTT,CASSLAPLAGSTDTQYF
NA,NA,TRBJ1-4,TRBV5-6,TGTGCCAGCAGCTTGCGGACCCGTGGGGCGCAGGATGAAAAACTGTTTTTT,CASSLRTRGAQDEKLFF
few,TRBD2,TRBJ2-1,TRBV5-1,TGCGCCAGCAGACTGGAAGCGGGGACCTACAATGAGCAGTTCTTC,CASRLEAGTYNEQFF
NA,NA,TRBJ2-1,TRBV7-6,TGTGCCAGCAGCTTAGCCGACCCCGGCTCCTACAATGAGCAGTTCTTC,CASSLADPGSYNEQFF
NA,NA,TRBJ2-3,TRBV5-3,TGTGCCAGAAGCAAGACTGTATCGGGAGATACGCAGTATTTT,CARSKTVSGDTQYF
NA,TRBD1,TRBJ2-2,TRBV10-1,TGCGCCAGCAGTGGGTCCGGACAGGGAGACACCGGGGAGCTGTTTTTT,CASSGSGQGDTGELFF
NA,NA,TRBJ1-5,TRBV7-2,TGTGCCAGCAGCTTACGGGGAAATCAGCCCCAGCATTTT,CASSLRGNQPQHF
NA,TRBD1,TRBJ2-3,TRBV9,TGTGCCAGCAGCGCCCGGACAGGGTTAGAGGCAGATACGCAGTATTTT,CASSARTGLEADTQYF
NA,NA,TRBJ1-1,TRBV4-3,TGCGCCAGCAGCCAAGTGGAGGGGAACACTGAAGCTTTCTTT,CASSQVEGNTEAFF
NA,NA,TRBJ1-3,TRBV5-1,TGCGCCAGCAGCTTGACAGGACGTGGAAACACCATATATTTT,CASSLTGRGNTIYF
NA,NA,TRBJ2-1,TRBV5-1,TGCGCCAGCAGCTTGACGGCAGAGCAGTTCTTC,CASSLTAEQFF
NA,NA,TRBJ1-2,TRBV2,TGTGCCAGCAGTGTTAAAACAGAGTATGGCTACACCTTC,CASSVKTEYGYTF
few,NA,TRBJ1-1,TRBV5-1,TGCGCCAGCAGGGGTCAGGGCTGGAATACTGAAGCTTTCTTT,CASRGQGWNTEAFF
NA,NA,TRBJ2-5,TRBV19,TGTGCCAGTAGTCAGTCAGCCCAAGAGACCCAGTACTTC,CASSQSAQETQYF